This T cell receptor (beta chain) was profiled in a study of patients and donors after allogeneic stem cell transplantation. The CDR3 length is 16 residues. Between the trimmed V and J ends, which lost 5 bases and 2 bases, there was a span of 13 bases. This clonotype was picked up a small number of times. From the RT-PCR reads, TCRdb called clonotypes with MiXCR, one entry per CDR3 protein. This sample has some 960,000 distinct CDR3 sequences, with over 15% found just once. J is TRBJ2-6 and V is TRBV12-3 or TRBV12-4; either TRBD1 or TRBD2 may fit D (6 bases each). The sequence was obtained from a human donor who was either an allogeneic HSCT recipient or a stem cell or donor lymphocyte infusion donor (not recorded which). It is not recorded whose cells these are; they may come from a transplant donor. Sample: blood, either unsorted or a sorted T cell fraction (not recorded which). CDR3 loop: CASSPEGGAGANVLTF. The CDR3 bases are TGTGCCAGCAGTCCGGAGGGGGGCGCTGGGGCCAACGTCCTGACTTTC.